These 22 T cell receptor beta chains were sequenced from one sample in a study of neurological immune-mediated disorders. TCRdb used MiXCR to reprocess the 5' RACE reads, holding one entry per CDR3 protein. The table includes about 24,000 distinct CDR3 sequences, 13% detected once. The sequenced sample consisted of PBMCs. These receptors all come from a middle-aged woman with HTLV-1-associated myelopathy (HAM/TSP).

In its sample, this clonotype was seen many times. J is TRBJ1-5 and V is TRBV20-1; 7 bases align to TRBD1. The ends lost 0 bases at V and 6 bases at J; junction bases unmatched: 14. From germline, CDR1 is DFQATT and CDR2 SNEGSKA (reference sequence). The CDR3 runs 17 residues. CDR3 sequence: CSARDSGKGAQGQPQHF. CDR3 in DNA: TGCAGTGCTAGAGATAGTGGTAAGGGGGCGCAGGGTCAGCCCCAGCATTTT.

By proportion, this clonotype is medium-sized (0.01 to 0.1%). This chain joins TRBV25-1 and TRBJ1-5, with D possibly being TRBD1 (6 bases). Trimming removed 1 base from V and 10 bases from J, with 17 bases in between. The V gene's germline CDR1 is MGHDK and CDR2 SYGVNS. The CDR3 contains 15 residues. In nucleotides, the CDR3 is TGTGCCAGCAGTGAATCGGGGGGGCCCTGGGATCCCCAGCATTTT. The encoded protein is CASSESGGPWDPQHF.

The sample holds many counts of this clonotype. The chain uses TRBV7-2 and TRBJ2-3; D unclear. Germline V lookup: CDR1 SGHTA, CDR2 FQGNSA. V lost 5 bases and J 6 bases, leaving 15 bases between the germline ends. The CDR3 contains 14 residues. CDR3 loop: CASSPKALGDTQYF. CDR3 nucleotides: TGTGCCAGCAGCCCTAAAGCCCTAGGGGATACGCAGTATTTT.

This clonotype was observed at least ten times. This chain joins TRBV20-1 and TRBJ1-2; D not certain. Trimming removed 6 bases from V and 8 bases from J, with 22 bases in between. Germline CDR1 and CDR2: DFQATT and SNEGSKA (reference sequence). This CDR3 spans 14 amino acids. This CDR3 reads CSATLTEAGGGYTF. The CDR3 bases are TGCAGTGCCACACTGACGGAGGCCGGAGGCGGCTACACCTTC.

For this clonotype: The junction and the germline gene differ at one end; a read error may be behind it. Here the CDR3 reads CASTPAGTLRTRELSF. Written as DNA, the CDR3 is TGCGCCAGCACCCCCGCTGGAACTCTTCGGACCAGGGAGCTGTCTTTT. The V and J genes are TRBV5-1 and TRBJ2-2, with D tentatively TRBD1 or TRBD2 (5 bases each). CDR3 size: 16 residues. In germline, CDR1 is SGHRS, CDR2 YFSETQ.

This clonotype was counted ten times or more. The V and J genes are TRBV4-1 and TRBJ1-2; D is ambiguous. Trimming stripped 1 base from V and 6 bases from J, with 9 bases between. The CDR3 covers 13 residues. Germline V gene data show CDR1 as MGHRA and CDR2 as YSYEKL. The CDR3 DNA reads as TGCGCCAGCAGCCAAGTGTACGGGGATGGCTACACCTTC. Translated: CASSQVYGDGYTF.

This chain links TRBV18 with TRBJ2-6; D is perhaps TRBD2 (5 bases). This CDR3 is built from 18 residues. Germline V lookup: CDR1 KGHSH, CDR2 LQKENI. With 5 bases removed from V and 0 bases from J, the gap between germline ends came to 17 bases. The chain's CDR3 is CASSTVGLTLSGANVLTF. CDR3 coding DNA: TGTGCCAGCTCAACAGTCGGACTGACCCTCTCTGGGGCCAACGTCCTGACTTTC.

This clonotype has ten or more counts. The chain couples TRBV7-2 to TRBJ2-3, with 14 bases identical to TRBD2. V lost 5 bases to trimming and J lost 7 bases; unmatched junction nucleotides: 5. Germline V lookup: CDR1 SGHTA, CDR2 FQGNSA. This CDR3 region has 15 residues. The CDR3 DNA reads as TGTGCCAGCAGCGCGGGACTAGCGGGGGTTAATACGCAGTATTTT. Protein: CASSAGLAGVNTQYF. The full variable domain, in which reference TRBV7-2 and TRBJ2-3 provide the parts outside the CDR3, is GAGVSQSPSNKVTEKGKDVELRCDPISGHTALYWYRQSLGQGLEFLIYFQGNSAPDKSGLPSDRFSAERTGGSVSTLTIQRTQQEDSAVYLCASSAGLAGVNTQYFGPGTRLTVL.

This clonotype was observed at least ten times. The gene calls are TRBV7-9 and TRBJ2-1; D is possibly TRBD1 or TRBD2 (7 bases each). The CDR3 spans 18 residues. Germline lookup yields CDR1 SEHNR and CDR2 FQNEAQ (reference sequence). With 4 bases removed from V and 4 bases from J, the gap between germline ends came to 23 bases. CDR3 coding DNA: TGTGCCAGCAGCTACTTAATCCCCCAGCGGGGACAGTACAATGAGCAGTTCTTC. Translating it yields CASSYLIPQRGQYNEQFF.

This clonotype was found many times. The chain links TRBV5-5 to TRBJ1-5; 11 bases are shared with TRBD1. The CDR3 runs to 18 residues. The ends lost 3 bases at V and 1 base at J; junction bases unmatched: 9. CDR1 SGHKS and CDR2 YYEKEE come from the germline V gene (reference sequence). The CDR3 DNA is TGTGCCAGCAGCTCCACCGGGACAGGGGGTGTAAGCAATCAGCCCCAGCATTTT. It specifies CASSSTGTGGVSNQPQHF.

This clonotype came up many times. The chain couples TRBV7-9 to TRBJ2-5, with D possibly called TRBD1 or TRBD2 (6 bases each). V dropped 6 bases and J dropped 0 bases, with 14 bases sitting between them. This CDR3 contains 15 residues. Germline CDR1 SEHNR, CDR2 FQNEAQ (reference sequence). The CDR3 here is CASSFSGAYQETQYF. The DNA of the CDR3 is TGTGCCAGCAGTTTTTCGGGGGCGTACCAAGAGACCCAGTACTTC.

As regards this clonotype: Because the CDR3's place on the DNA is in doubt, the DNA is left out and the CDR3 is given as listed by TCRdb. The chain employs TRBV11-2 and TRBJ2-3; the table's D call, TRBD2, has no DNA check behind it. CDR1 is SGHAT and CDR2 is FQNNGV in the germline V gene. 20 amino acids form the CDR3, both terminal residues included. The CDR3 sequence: CASSFYICSARELGMYTQYF.

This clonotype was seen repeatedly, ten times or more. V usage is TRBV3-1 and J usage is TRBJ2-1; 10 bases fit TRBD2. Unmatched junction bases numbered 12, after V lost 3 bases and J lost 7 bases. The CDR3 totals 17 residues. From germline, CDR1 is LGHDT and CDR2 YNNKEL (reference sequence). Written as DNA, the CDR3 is TGTGCCAGCAGCCACGTGCAGCGGGGGGGCCGGGAGAATGAGCAGTTCTTC. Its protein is CASSHVQRGGRENEQFF.

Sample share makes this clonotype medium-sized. CDR3 amino acids: CASSPGGGEQFF. The DNA of the CDR3 is TGTGCCAGCAGTCCGGGGGGGGGTGAGCAGTTCTTC. This chain links TRBV12-3 or TRBV12-4 with TRBJ2-1; 8 bases agree with TRBD2. The CDR3 extends over 12 amino acids. Losses at the gene ends were 5 bases for V and 9 bases for J; bases not matched to a gene: 3.

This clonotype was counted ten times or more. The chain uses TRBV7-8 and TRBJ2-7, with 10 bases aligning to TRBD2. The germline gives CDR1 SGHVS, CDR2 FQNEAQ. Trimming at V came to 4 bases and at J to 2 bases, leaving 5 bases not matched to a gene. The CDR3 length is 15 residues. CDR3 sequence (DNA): TGTGCCAGCAGCTCACTAGCGGGGTCCCCCTACGAGCAGTACGTC. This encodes CASSSLAGSPYEQYV.

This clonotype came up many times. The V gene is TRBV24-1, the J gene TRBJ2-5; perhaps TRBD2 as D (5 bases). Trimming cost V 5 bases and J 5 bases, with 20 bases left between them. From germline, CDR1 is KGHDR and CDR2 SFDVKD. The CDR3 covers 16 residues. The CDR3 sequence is CATSGYPGIPGETQYF. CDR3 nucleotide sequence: TGTGCCACCAGTGGTTATCCGGGGATCCCGGGCGAGACCCAGTACTTC.

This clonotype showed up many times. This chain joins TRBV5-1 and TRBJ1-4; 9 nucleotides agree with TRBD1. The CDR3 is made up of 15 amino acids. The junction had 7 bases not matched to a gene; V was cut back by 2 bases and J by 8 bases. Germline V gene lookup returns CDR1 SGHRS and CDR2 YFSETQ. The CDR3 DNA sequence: TGCGCCAGCAGCTTACAGGGGGCGCGGGGCGAAAAACTGTTTTTT. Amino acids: CASSLQGARGEKLFF.

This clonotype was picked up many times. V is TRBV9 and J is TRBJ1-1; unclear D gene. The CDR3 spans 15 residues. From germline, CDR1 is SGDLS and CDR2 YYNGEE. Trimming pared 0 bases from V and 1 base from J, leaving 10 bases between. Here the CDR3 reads CASSVGGQKNTEAFF. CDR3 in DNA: TGTGCCAGCAGCGTAGGTGGGCAGAAGAACACTGAAGCTTTCTTT.

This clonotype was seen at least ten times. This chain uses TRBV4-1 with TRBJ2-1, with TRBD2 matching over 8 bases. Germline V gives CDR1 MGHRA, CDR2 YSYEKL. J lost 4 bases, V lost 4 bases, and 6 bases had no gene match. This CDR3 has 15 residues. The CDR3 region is CASSPRGAGYNEQFF. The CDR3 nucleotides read TGCGCCAGCAGCCCGCGGGGGGCGGGATACAATGAGCAGTTCTTC.

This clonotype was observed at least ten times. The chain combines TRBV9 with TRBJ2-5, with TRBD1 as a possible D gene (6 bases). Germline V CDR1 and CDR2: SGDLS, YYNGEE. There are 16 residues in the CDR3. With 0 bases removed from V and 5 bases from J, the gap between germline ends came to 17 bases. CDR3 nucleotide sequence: TGTGCCAGCAGCGTAGACACAGGGTCCCTAGGGGAGACCCAGTACTTC. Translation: CASSVDTGSLGETQYF.

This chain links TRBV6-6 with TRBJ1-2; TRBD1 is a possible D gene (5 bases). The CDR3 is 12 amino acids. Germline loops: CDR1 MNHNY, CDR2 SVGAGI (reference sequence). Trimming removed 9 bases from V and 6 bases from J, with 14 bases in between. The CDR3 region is CASYGLGDGYTF. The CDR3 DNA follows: TGTGCCAGTTACGGGCTAGGGGATGGCTACACCTTC.

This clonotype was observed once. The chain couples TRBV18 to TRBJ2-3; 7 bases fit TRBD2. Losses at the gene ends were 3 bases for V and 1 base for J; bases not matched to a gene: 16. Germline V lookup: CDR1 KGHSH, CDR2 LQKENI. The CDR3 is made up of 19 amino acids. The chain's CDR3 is CASSPLAGRQWAGTDTQYF. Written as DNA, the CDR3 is TGTGCCAGCTCACCCCTCGCCGGGAGGCAGTGGGCCGGCACAGATACGCAGTATTTT.